The source of this T cell receptor beta chain is a study of T cells in Graves' hyperthyroidism and ophthalmopathy. This clonotype has a handful of counts. The CDR3 spans 14 residues. Trimming shortened V by 0 bases and J by 6 bases, and 13 bases separated the two germline ends. Germline assignment: CDR1 SGHDT and CDR2 YYEEEE. Amplified TCR beta CDR3 regions came from RNA transcripts. Initially, a first-round RT-PCR of the TCR CDR3 employed the HTBI primer set. TCRdb reanalysed the multiplex PCR reads using MiXCR and keeps one entry per CDR3 protein. The sample shows some 370,000 distinct CDR3 sequences, around 15% of them seen only once.

This receptor was identified in a man aged 50 to 60 with Graves' ophthalmopathy. The V and J genes are TRBV5-6 and TRBJ2-7, with a tentative D call TRBD1 (6 bases). Sequencing was performed on blood. In nucleotides, the CDR3 is TGTGCCAGCAGCTTGGCAGGGGAAGGGAGCGAGCAGTACTTC. Its protein is CASSLAGEGSEQYF.